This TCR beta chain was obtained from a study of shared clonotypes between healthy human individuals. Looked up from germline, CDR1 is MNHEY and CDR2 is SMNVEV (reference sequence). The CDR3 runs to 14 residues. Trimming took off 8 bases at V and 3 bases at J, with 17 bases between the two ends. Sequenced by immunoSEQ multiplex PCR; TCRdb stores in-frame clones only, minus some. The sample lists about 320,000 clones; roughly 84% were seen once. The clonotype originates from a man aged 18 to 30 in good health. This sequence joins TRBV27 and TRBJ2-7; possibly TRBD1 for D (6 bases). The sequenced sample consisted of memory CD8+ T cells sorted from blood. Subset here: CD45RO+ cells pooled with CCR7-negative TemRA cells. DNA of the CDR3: TGTGCCAGCCGTAGAGGACAGACTTTCTACGAGCAGTACTTC. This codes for CASRRGQTFYEQYF.